Reported below is one TCR beta chain. These data originate in a study of T cell responses to AZD1222 COVID-19 vaccine. Using immunoSEQ multiplex PCR, the repertoire was profiled, and TCRdb retains in-frame clones only, with some absent. The data show about 88,000 clones, with under 95% seen just once and approximately 5.6% held by the top ten. Specimen: peripheral blood, collected on day 0 of AZD1222 vaccination. The TCR comes from an adult in good health.

CDR3 loop: CASSFGGTNTGELFF. The CDR3, as DNA: TGTGCCAGCAGCTTCGGCGGGACGAACACCGGGGAGCTGTTTTTT. The chain links TRBV7-3 to TRBJ2-2, with D possibly being TRBD2 (6 bases). Trimming pared 3 bases from V and 0 bases from J, leaving 8 bases between. The CDR3 has 15 amino acids. Looked up from germline, CDR1 is SGHTA and CDR2 is FQGTGA.